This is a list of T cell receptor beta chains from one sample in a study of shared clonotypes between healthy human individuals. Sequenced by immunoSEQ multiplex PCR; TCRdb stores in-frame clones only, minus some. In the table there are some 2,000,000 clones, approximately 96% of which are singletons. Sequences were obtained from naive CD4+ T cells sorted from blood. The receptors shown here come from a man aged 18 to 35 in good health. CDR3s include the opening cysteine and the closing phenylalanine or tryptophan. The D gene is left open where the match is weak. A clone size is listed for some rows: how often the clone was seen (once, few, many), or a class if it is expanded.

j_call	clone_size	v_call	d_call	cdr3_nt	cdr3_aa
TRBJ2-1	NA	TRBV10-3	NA	TGTGCCATCAGTGAGAGGGCGTACAATGAGCAGTTCTTC	CAISERAYNEQFF
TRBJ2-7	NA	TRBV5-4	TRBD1	TGTGCCAGCAGCCCCCGGCCGGGGACAGGCCTTAGCTCCTACGAGCAGTACTTC	CASSPRPGTGLSSYEQYF
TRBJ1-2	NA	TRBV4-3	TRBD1	TGCGCCAGCAGCCTGGACAGGGGCAATGGCTACACCTTC	CASSLDRGNGYTF
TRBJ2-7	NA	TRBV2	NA	TGTGCCACCCGGAAGGGTCCACACGAGCAGTACTTC	CATRKGPHEQYF
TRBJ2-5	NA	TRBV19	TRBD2	TGTGCCAGTAGTATGAGCGCGGGGGGGCCGATAGAGACCCAGTACTTC	CASSMSAGGPIETQYF
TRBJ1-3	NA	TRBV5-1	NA	TGCGCCAGCAGTTCGGACACGGGCTCTGGAAACACCATATATTTT	CASSSDTGSGNTIYF
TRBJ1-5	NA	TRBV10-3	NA	TGTGCCATCAGTGAGCGAGTAGGAACTTATAGCAATCAGCCCCAGCATTTT	CAISERVGTYSNQPQHF
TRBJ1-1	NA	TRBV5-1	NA	TGCGCCAGCAGCTTGTCCACGGTGAACACTGAAGCTTTCTTT	CASSLSTVNTEAFF
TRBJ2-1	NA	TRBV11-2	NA	TGTGCCAGCAGCTTAGCGCGTACGTATGAGCAGTTCTTC	CASSLARTYEQFF
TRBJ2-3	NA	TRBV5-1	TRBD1	TGCGCCAGCAGCCCAGCCCCCCCTGCGAGGGACAGGGGTGATACGCAGTATTTT	CASSPAPPARDRGDTQYF
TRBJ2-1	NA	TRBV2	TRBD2	TGTGCCAGCAGTGTTAAGCGGGAGGGCCGGTATGAGCAGTTCTTC	CASSVKREGRYEQFF
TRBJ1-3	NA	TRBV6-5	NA	TGTGCCAGCAGTTCCAGAAGGGAGGAAGGAAACACCATATATTTT	CASSSRREEGNTIYF
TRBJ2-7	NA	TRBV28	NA	TGTGCCAGCAGCTCGGCACGGACGGCATACGAGCAGTACTTC	CASSSARTAYEQYF
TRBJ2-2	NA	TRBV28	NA	TGTGCCAGCAGCTCCCTCGATGTAGGTATCCGTTCGGAGCTGTTTTTT	CASSSLDVGIRSELFF
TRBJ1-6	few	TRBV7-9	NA	TGTGCCATCAGAGGTGGGGGTATGGATTCACCCCTCCACTTT	CAIRGGGMDSPLHF
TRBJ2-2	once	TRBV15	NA	TGTGCCACCAGCAGGGACTACTCAACCGGGGAGCTGTTTTTT	CATSRDYSTGELFF
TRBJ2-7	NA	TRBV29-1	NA	TGCAGCGTTGTATTCCATGACTCTTCCTACGAGCAGTACTTC	CSVVFHDSSYEQYF
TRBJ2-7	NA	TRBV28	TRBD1	TGTGCCAGCAGTACTCAGGGACAGGGTAGGTACGAGCAGTACTTC	CASSTQGQGRYEQYF
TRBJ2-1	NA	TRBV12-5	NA	TGTGCTAGTGGTAGGACAGTTTCCTACAATGAGCAGTTCTTC	CASGRTVSYNEQFF
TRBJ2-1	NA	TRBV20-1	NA	TGCAGTGTATCTTGGGAGCAGTTCTTC	CSVSWEQFF
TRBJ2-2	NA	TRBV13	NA	TGTGCCAGCAGCTTAGGCTTAGGGACCAAGAACACCGGGGAGCTGTTTTTT	CASSLGLGTKNTGELFF
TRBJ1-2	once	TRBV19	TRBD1	TGTGCCAGTAGTACGGGACAGGGGCCGGGCACCTTC	CASSTGQGPGTF
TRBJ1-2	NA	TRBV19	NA	TGTGCCAGTAGTATCTCAAACAGGGAATTCGGCTACACCTTC	CASSISNREFGYTF
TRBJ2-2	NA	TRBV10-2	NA	TGCGCCAGCTCACTAAGAAACACCGGGGAGCTGTTTTTT	CASSLRNTGELFF
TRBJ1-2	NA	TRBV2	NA	TGTGCCAGCGGGGGGGCCGGTTTGCCTTATGGCTACACCTTC	CASGGAGLPYGYTF
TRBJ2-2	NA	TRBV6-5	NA	TGTGCCAGCGTTGGGGACGGGGAGCTGTTTTTT	CASVGDGELFF
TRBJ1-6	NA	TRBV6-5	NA	TGTGCCAGCAGGAACAGGAGTAATTCACCCCTCCACTTT	CASRNRSNSPLHF
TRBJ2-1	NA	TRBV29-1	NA	TGCAGCGTTGAATTTATTCCGGATAATGAGCAGTTCTTC	CSVEFIPDNEQFF
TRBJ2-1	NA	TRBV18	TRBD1	TGTGCCAGCTCTGACAGGGGAGCTCTAGAAGGGCAGTTCTTC	CASSDRGALEGQFF
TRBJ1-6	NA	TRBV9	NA	TGTGCCAGCAGCGTAGGAGTACACGATAATTCACCCCTCCACTTT	CASSVGVHDNSPLHF
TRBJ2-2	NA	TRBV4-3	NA	TGCGCCAGCAGCCAAGAGGGGGGTACCGGGGAGCTGTTTTTT	CASSQEGGTGELFF
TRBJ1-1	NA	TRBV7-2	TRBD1	TGTGCCAGCAGCTTAGCGCCCAACAGGGGAACTGAAGCTTTCTTT	CASSLAPNRGTEAFF
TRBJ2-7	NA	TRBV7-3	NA	TGTGCCAGCAGCTTAAGACCAGACGGCGAGCAGTACTTC	CASSLRPDGEQYF
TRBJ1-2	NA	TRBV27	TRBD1	TGTGCCAGCAGGCCTAATCTAGGGGGCGGCTACACCTTC	CASRPNLGGGYTF
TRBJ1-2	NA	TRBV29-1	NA	TGCAGCGTGCAGTGGCAGGACAACTATGGCTACACCTTC	CSVQWQDNYGYTF
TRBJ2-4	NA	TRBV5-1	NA	TGCGCCAGCAGCGGGACTAAAAACATTCAGTACTTC	CASSGTKNIQYF
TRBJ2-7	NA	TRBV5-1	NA	TGCGCCAGCAGCTTGGTTCCAGAGCTCACCTACGAGCAGTACTTC	CASSLVPELTYEQYF
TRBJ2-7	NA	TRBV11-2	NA	TGTGCCAGCAGCTTAACACAGCCAACGGAGCAGTACTTC	CASSLTQPTEQYF
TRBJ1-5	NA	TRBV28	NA	TGTGCCAGCAGCCAGGGTGGTCAGCCCCAGCATTTT	CASSQGGQPQHF
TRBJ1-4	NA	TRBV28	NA	TGTGCCAGCAGCGACAGGTTTCGGGGTGAAAAACTGTTTTTT	CASSDRFRGEKLFF
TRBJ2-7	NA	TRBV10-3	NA	TGTGCCATCAGTGAGTCAAGCTACGAGCAGTACTTC	CAISESSYEQYF
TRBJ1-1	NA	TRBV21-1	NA	TGTGCCAGCAGATACAGAAACACTGAAGCTTTCTTT	CASRYRNTEAFF
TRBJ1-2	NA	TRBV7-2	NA	TGTGCCAGCAGCTTAGCATTAAACTATGGCTACACCTTC	CASSLALNYGYTF
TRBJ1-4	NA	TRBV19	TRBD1	TGTGCCAGTAGAAGACAGGGGGCTAATGAAAAACTGTTTTTT	CASRRQGANEKLFF
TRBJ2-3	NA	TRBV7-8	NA	TGTGCCAGCAGCTGGACTTCCACAGATACGCAGTATTTT	CASSWTSTDTQYF
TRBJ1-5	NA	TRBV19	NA	TGTGCCAGTAGTATCTCCCCTTTATCTTCGAATCAGCCCCAGCATTTT	CASSISPLSSNQPQHF
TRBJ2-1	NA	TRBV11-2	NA	TGTGCCAGCAGCCATGGGGACGGTTCCTACAATGAGCAGTTCTTC	CASSHGDGSYNEQFF
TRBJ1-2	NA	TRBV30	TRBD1	TGTGCCTGGAGTCGTGGACAGGGTACTATGGGCTACACCTTC	CAWSRGQGTMGYTF
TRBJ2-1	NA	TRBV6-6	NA	TGTGCCAGCAGGCGGAAATTACAGGGTTACAATGAGCAGTTCTTC	CASRRKLQGYNEQFF
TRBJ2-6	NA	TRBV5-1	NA	TGCGCCAGCAGCCAAGGCTCTGGGGCCAACGTCCTGACTTTC	CASSQGSGANVLTF
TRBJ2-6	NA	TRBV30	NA	TGTGCCAAGGCCCGGGGCCACTCTGGGGCCAACGTCCTGACTTTC	CAKARGHSGANVLTF
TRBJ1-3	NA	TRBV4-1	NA	TGCGCCAGCAGCCGAAGGGGCATCTCGTCCGAAAACACCATATATTTT	CASSRRGISSENTIYF
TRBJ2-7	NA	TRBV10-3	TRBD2	TGTGCCATCTCCCCGGGGGGGGCCGGGGAGCAGTACTTC	CAISPGGAGEQYF